One and the same sample provided the 10 T cell receptor beta chains below, sequenced in a study of blood T cell repertoires in COVID-19. The protocol was immunoSEQ multiplex PCR, while the TCRdb copy is restricted to in-frame clones and leaves out a portion. The sample yields roughly 160,000 clones, around 84% seen once. Sequenced sample: peripheral blood. The receptors stem from a man in his 60s with COVID-19, enrolled during active disease.

The chain's CDR3 is CASSQDPLVSDTQYF. The CDR3 region has the DNA TGCGCCAGCAGCCAAGATCCGTTAGTCTCAGATACGCAGTATTTT. The chain uses TRBV4-3 and TRBJ2-3; D call uncertain. The CDR3 is made up of 15 amino acids. Trimming took 0 bases from V and 4 from J, leaving 11 bases between them. CDR1 LGHNA and CDR2 YSLEER come from the germline V gene.

The CDR3 nucleotides are TGTGCCATCAGTAAATCGACAGATGATAGCAATCAGCCCCAGCATTTT. This translates into CAISKSTDDSNQPQHF. V usage is TRBV10-3 and J usage is TRBJ1-5, with D perhaps TRBD1 (5 bases). With 5 bases removed from V and 0 bases from J, the gap between germline ends came to 14 bases. The CDR3 loop spans 16 amino acids. The V gene's germline CDR1 is ENHRY and CDR2 SYGVKD.

The V and J genes are TRBV6-5 and TRBJ1-1, with a weak D call TRBD1 (6 bases). Between the trimmed V and J ends, which lost 5 bases and 10 bases, there was a span of 14 bases. The CDR3 contains 12 residues. CDR1 MNHEY and CDR2 SVGAGI come from the germline V gene. Here the CDR3 reads CASSPLQGRAFF. The CDR3 nucleotides are TGTGCCAGCAGTCCCCTACAGGGACGAGCTTTCTTT.

The V and J genes are TRBV28 and TRBJ2-5, with a weak D call TRBD1 (6 bases). The CDR3 runs 15 residues. The germline V gene has CDR1 MDHEN and CDR2 SYDVKM. Trimming cost V 5 bases and J 7 bases, with 20 bases left between them. The CDR3 loop reads CASSTSQGAHGTQYF. CDR3 DNA: TGTGCCAGCAGTACCTCACAGGGAGCCCATGGGACCCAGTACTTC.

This clone was recorded a few times. The chain carries TRBV7-3 and TRBJ2-1; 8 nucleotides line up with TRBD1. The CDR3 sequence is 15 residues long. Trimming removed 4 bases from V and 7 bases from J; junction bases left unmatched: 9. Germline CDR1 is SGHTA and CDR2 is FQGTGA. Here the CDR3 reads CASSSGGAVVNEQFF. CDR3 DNA: TGTGCCAGCAGCTCAGGGGGCGCGGTGGTGAATGAGCAGTTCTTC. Using reference TRBV7-3 and TRBJ2-1 for the parts outside the CDR3, the full variable domain is GAGVSQTPSNKVTEKGKYVELRCDPISGHTALYWYRQSLGQGPEFLIYFQGTGAADDSGLPNDRFFAVRPEGSVSTLKIQRTERGDSAVYLCASSSGGAVVNEQFFGPGTRLTVL.

The chain combines TRBV19 with TRBJ1-4; D remains unclear. The CDR3 spans 14 residues. Germline values: CDR1 LNHDA, CDR2 SQIVND (reference sequence). V was shortened by 9 bases and J by 4 bases, with 15 bases between the two germline ends. The CDR3 DNA follows: TGTGCCAGCGAGGAGACGGGGAGTAATGAAAAACTGTTTTTT. The encoded protein is CASEETGSNEKLFF.

The genes are TRBV11-2 and TRBJ1-1; possible D gene TRBD1, 6 bases. The CDR3 contains 15 residues. V gave up 3 bases and J gave up 0 bases, with 11 bases separating them. CDR1 is SGHAT and CDR2 is FQNNGV in the germline V gene. The chain's CDR3 is CASSLSTGMNTEAFF. DNA for the CDR3: TGTGCCAGCAGCTTGTCGACAGGAATGAACACTGAAGCTTTCTTT.

This clone occurred once. The genes are TRBV29-1 and TRBJ2-1; 10 nucleotides align to TRBD1. The CDR3 loop spans 18 amino acids. CDR1 is SQVTM and CDR2 is ANQGSEA in the germline V gene. V lost 6 bases to trimming and J lost 5 bases; unmatched junction nucleotides: 19. DNA for the CDR3: TGCAGCGTCCGCTGGGACCAACTTTGGACAGGGGGGGACAATGAGCAGTTCTTC. Its translation: CSVRWDQLWTGGDNEQFF.

The chain uses TRBV4-1 and TRBJ2-3; TRBD2 matches at 9 bases. Losses at the gene ends were 6 bases for V and 4 bases for J; bases not matched to a gene: 8. Looked up from germline, CDR1 is MGHRA and CDR2 is YSYEKL. CDR3 size: 15 residues. The CDR3 region has the DNA TGCGCCAGCAGGCCGGCTAGCGGGGCTCCAGATACGCAGTATTTT. This codes for CASRPASGAPDTQYF.

V gene TRBV18 combines with J gene TRBJ1-2; 11 bases align to TRBD1. This CDR3 is built from 15 residues. Unmatched junction bases numbered 9, after V lost 5 bases and J lost 7 bases. Per the germline V gene, CDR1 is KGHSH and CDR2 is LQKENI. The CDR3 region has the DNA TGTGCCAGCTCAACGGCCACAGGGACAGGGGGTGGCTACACCTTC. It yields the protein CASSTATGTGGGYTF.